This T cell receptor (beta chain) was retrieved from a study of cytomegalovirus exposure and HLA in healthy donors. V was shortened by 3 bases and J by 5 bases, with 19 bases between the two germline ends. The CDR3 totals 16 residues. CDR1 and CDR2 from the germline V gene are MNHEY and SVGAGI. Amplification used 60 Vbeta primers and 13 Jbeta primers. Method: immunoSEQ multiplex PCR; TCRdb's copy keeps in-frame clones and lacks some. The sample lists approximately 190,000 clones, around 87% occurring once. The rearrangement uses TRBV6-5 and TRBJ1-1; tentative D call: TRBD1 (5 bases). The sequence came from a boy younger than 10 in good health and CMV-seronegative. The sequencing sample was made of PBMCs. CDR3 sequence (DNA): TGTGCCAGCAGTTATCTTCGGGGGGGGTTGGTTACTGAAGCTTTCTTT. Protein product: CASSYLRGGLVTEAFF.